This TCR beta chain was identified during a study of cytomegalovirus exposure and HLA in healthy donors. Libraries were prepared by immunoSEQ multiplex PCR; TCRdb keeps only in-frame clonotypes and omits some of them. The table shows some 190,000 clones, with roughly nine tenths occurring only once. This CDR3 spans 24 amino acids. CDR1 is SNHLY and CDR2 is FYNNEI in the germline V gene. Losses at the gene ends were 2 bases for V and 0 bases for J; bases not matched to a gene: 26. The sequence was obtained from a man in his thirties or forties in good health and CMV-seropositive. The rearrangement joins TRBV2 to TRBJ2-2, with 8 bases fitting TRBD1. Sequencing input: PBMCs. The CDR3 spells CASSEFVISPRDRIPRANTGELFF. Here the CDR3 DNA reads TGTGCCAGCAGTGAATTCGTTATCTCGCCCCGGGACAGGATCCCTCGGGCGAACACCGGGGAGCTGTTTTTT.